Presented here are 8 T cell receptor beta chains from one specimen sequenced in a study of blood T cell repertoires in COVID-19. The assay was immunoSEQ multiplex PCR, and TCRdb's table has in-frame clones only and misses some. The sample carries just over 95,000 clones, about 80% recorded once. Sequencing input: peripheral blood. These receptors were taken from a man aged 55 to 70 with acute or convalescent COVID-19.

The gene calls are TRBV6-4 and TRBJ2-2, with 9 positions matching TRBD1. CDR3 length equals 14 residues. CDR1 is MRHNA, CDR2 SNTAGT, per germline. Trimming removed 11 bases from V and 3 bases from J; junction bases left unmatched: 7. The CDR3 DNA reads TGTGCCTGCCGGGACAGGGCCCACACCGGGGAGCTGTTTTTT. Its translation is CACRDRAHTGELFF.

The rearrangement links TRBV7-6 to TRBJ2-5; 11 bases align to TRBD2. Germline CDR1 and CDR2: SGHVS and FNYEAQ. J was trimmed by 7 bases and V by 1 base; bases with no gene match: 17. The CDR3 extends over 19 amino acids. As DNA, the CDR3 is TGTGCCAGCAGCTTAGAAGTTACAGGGGGACTAGCGGCAGGTGGGACCCAGTACTTC. Translating gives CASSLEVTGGLAAGGTQYF.

The chain combines TRBV30 with TRBJ2-5; TRBD2 matches at 12 bases. CDR3 length equals 13 residues. Germline V gene lookup returns CDR1 GTSNPN and CDR2 SVGIG (reference sequence). The CDR3 loop is CCGSSGRGETQYF. In DNA form, the CDR3 reads TGTTGTGGGTCTAGCGGGAGGGGAGAGACCCAGTACTTC. Variable domain in full (rest from reference TRBV30 and TRBJ2-5): SQTIHQWPATLVQPVGSPLSLECTVEGTSNPNLYWYRQAAGRGLQLLFYSVGIGQISSEVPQNLSASRPQDRQFILSSKKLLLSDSGFYLCCGSSGRGETQYFGPGTRLLVL.

The chain couples TRBV28 to TRBJ1-3; possible D gene TRBD1, 6 bases. Germline V lookup: CDR1 MDHEN, CDR2 SYDVKM. This CDR3 spans 16 amino acids. Trimming cost V 2 bases and J 3 bases, with 14 bases left between them. CDR3 bases: TGTGCCAGCAGTTTAAATACAGGGTACCTTGGAAACACCATATATTTT. It yields the protein CASSLNTGYLGNTIYF.

The V call is TRBV6-2 or TRBV6-3, the J call TRBJ2-7; 9 bases line up with TRBD2. Germline CDR1 MNHEY, CDR2 SVGEGT. V dropped 0 bases and J dropped 2; count of bases not matched to a gene: 8. The CDR3 has 17 residues. The CDR3 is CASSYSVLSGSTYEQYV. The CDR3 coding sequence is TGTGCCAGCAGTTACTCCGTTCTTAGCGGGAGTACCTACGAGCAGTACGTC.

The J gene is TRBJ1-3, the V gene TRBV19; D possibly corresponds to TRBD1 (5 bases). The length of the CDR3 is 17 residues. Trimming pared 11 bases from V and 5 bases from J, leaving 28 bases between. Looked up from germline, CDR1 is LNHDA and CDR2 is SQIVND (reference sequence). CDR3 bases: TGTGCCTCGAGTGGCAGGGTTGGCGGGAAGTCCAGAAACACCATATATTTT. It yields the protein CASSGRVGGKSRNTIYF.

This clone occurred once. The genes are TRBV14 and TRBJ2-7, with 8 bases lining up with TRBD2. The ends lost 4 bases at V and 2 bases at J; junction bases unmatched: 4. The germline gives CDR1 SGHDN, CDR2 FVKESK. This CDR3 is built from 14 residues. The CDR3 DNA reads as TGTGCCAGCAGCCGAACTAGCGGCGCCTACGAGCAGTACTTC. The encoded protein is CASSRTSGAYEQYF. Combining the CDR3 with reference TRBV14 and TRBJ2-7 gives the whole variable domain EAGVTQFPSHSVIEKGQTVTLRCDPISGHDNLYWYRRVMGKEIKFLLHFVKESKQDESGMPNNRFLAERTGGTYSTLKVQPAELEDSGVYFCASSRTSGAYEQYFGPGTRLTVT.

This chain joins TRBV6-5 and TRBJ2-1, with a tentative D call TRBD1 (5 bases). From germline, CDR1 is MNHEY and CDR2 SVGAGI. V gave up 7 bases and J gave up 10 bases, with 11 bases separating them. This CDR3 is built from 11 residues. The CDR3 sequence: CASTVDREQFF. CDR3 nucleotides: TGTGCCAGCACCGTAGACAGAGAGCAGTTCTTC.